One sample yielded the 30 T cell receptor beta chains listed below, sequenced in a study of T cells in Graves' hyperthyroidism and ophthalmopathy. Amplification yielded TCR beta CDR3 regions, with RNA transcripts as the source. In the first-round RT-PCR of the TCR CDR3, the HTBI primer set was used. MiXCR was run by TCRdb on the multiplex PCR reads, yielding one entry per CDR3 protein. This sample has roughly 500,000 distinct CDR3 sequences, with about half found just once. Source material: peripheral blood or thyroid tissue (not recorded which). Source of these receptors: an adult woman with Graves' disease, either hyperthyroidism or ophthalmopathy (not recorded which).

The CDR3: CASSPSGLPLDEQYF. The DNA of the CDR3 is TGTGCCAGCAGCCCCTCGGGACTCCCACTGGACGAGCAGTACTTC. The chain links TRBV7-9 to TRBJ2-7; D possibly corresponds to TRBD2 (6 bases). The V end lost 5 bases, the J end lost 5 bases, and 19 bases lay between the germline ends. The V gene's germline CDR1 is SEHNR and CDR2 FQNEAQ (reference sequence). The CDR3 runs 15 residues. Supplemented by reference TRBV7-9 and TRBJ2-7, the full variable domain reads DTGVSQNPRHKITKRGQNVTFRCDPISEHNRLYWYRQTLGQGPEFLTYFQNEAQLEKSRLLSDRFSAERPKGSFSTLEIQRTEQGDSAMYLCASSPSGLPLDEQYFGPGTRLTVT.

This clonotype was picked up many times. V usage is TRBV4-1 and J usage is TRBJ1-5, with 10 positions matching TRBD1. Germline V gene data show CDR1 as MGHRA and CDR2 as YSYEKL. The CDR3 has 17 amino acids. The V gene end was trimmed by 2 bases and the J gene end by 5 bases; junction bases not matched to a gene: 9. CDR3 coding DNA: TGCGCCAGCAGCCAACAACCGGGACAGGGGTTTTATCAGCCCCAGCATTTT. Its protein is CASSQQPGQGFYQPQHF.

In regard to this clonotype: The missing conserved phenylalanine or tryptophan at the end of this CDR3 makes a read error likely. It is unclear where the CDR3 begins or ends on the DNA, so no DNA is shown, and the CDR3 is as TCRdb lists it. This chain connects TRBV7-9 to TRBJ2-6; the table gives TRBD2 as D, unverified against the DNA. The germline CDR1 and CDR2 sequences are SEHNR and FQNEAQ (reference sequence). Including both end residues, the CDR3 is 9 amino acids long. CDR3 protein: CASIKVQAI.

The chain links TRBV7-2 to TRBJ1-4; possibly TRBD1 for D (6 bases). V was clipped by 2 bases and J by 11 bases, with 9 bases between them. The CDR3 has 12 residues. CDR1 and CDR2 (germline): SGHTA, FQGNSA. The CDR3 bases are TGTGCCAGCAGCTTATGGGGACACAAACTGTTTTTT. Translation gives CASSLWGHKLFF. Based on the CDR3 plus reference TRBV7-2 and TRBJ1-4, the full variable domain is GAGVSQSPSNKVTEKGKDVELRCDPISGHTALYWYRQSLGQGLEFLIYFQGNSAPDKSGLPSDRFSAERTGGSVSTLTIQRTQQEDSAVYLCASSLWGHKLFFGSGTQLSVL.

V gene TRBV19 combines with J gene TRBJ1-2; 10 bases are a match to TRBD1. This CDR3 is 16 amino acids long. The trim removed 5 bases at V and 5 bases at J, leaving 11 bases unmatched. Germline V gene data show CDR1 as LNHDA and CDR2 as SQIVND (reference sequence). CDR3 coding DNA: TGTGCCAGTAGTCCCTCGGGGGGACAGGGGCTTTATGGCTACACCTTC. It codes for CASSPSGGQGLYGYTF.

The gene calls are TRBV7-2 and TRBJ2-5; no firm D call. The V end lost 2 bases, the J end lost 4 bases, and 14 bases lay between the germline ends. This CDR3 is 15 amino acids long. From germline, CDR1 is SGHTA and CDR2 FQGNSA. The CDR3 DNA follows: TGTGCCAGCAGCTTATGGCCGTCCCAAGGAGAGACCCAGTACTTC. This sequence encodes CASSLWPSQGETQYF. The full variable domain, completed using reference TRBV7-2 and TRBJ2-5, is GAGVSQSPSNKVTEKGKDVELRCDPISGHTALYWYRQSLGQGLEFLIYFQGNSAPDKSGLPSDRFSAERTGGSVSTLTIQRTQQEDSAVYLCASSLWPSQGETQYFGPGTRLLVL.

This clonotype was recorded at least ten times. The V and J genes are TRBV6-6 and TRBJ1-5; D ambiguous. Germline values: CDR1 MNHNY, CDR2 SVGAGI (reference sequence). This CDR3 is 12 amino acids long. Trimming shortened V by 5 bases and J by 8 bases, and 10 bases separated the two germline ends. Written as DNA, the CDR3 is TGTGCCAGCAGTAACCCTCGTGAGCCCCAGCATTTT. It encodes CASSNPREPQHF.

Points on this clonotype: A much larger clone lies one base from this, so it may be a read error. The chain couples TRBV10-1 to TRBJ2-7; D possibly corresponds to TRBD2 (5 bases). The CDR3 loop spans 13 amino acids. Per the germline V gene, CDR1 is WNHNN and CDR2 is SYGVQD (reference sequence). In nucleotides, the CDR3 is TGTGCCAGCGGCCCCACTAGATCCTACGAGCAGTACTTC. This translates into CASGPTRSYEQYF.

The V and J genes are TRBV7-2 and TRBJ2-7, with 11 positions matching TRBD2. The CDR3 spans 14 residues. Germline lookup yields CDR1 SGHTA and CDR2 FQGNSA. Losses at the gene ends were 6 bases for V and 2 bases for J; bases not matched to a gene: 3. CDR3 DNA sequence: TGTGCCAGCAGTGTTAGCGGGGGGGCCTACGAGCAGTACTTC. Translation: CASSVSGGAYEQYF. Full variable domain (rest looked up from reference TRBV7-2 and TRBJ2-7): GAGVSQSPSNKVTEKGKDVELRCDPISGHTALYWYRQSLGQGLEFLIYFQGNSAPDKSGLPSDRFSAERTGGSVSTLTIQRTQQEDSAVYLCASSVSGGAYEQYFGPGTRLTVT.

The gene calls are TRBV11-2 and TRBJ2-5; 8 nucleotides line up with TRBD1. V lost 4 bases, J lost 5 bases, and 21 bases stayed unmatched. The CDR3 extends over 19 amino acids. Germline V gene lookup returns CDR1 SGHAT and CDR2 FQNNGV. The CDR3 loop reads CASSSNRFARDRTVETQYF. The DNA for the CDR3 is TGTGCCAGCAGCTCTAACCGTTTTGCGAGGGACAGGACGGTGGAGACCCAGTACTTC.

In this sample, this clonotype turned up many times. The chain is built from TRBV4-2 and TRBJ2-7, with 15 bases aligning to TRBD2. The germline CDR1 and CDR2 sequences are LGHNA and YNFKEQ. The CDR3 has 15 residues. The J segment lost 7 bases and the V segment lost 3 bases, leaving 4 bases of the junction unmatched. DNA for the CDR3: TGTGCCAGCAGCCAGGGGACTAGCGGGAGGCAGGAGCAGTACTTC. Translating it yields CASSQGTSGRQEQYF.

In this sample, this clonotype turned up a few times. This sequence joins TRBV7-9 and TRBJ1-4; D ambiguous. V was shortened by 3 bases and J by 6 bases, with 8 bases between the two germline ends. There are 13 residues in the CDR3. Germline-derived CDR1 and CDR2 are SEHNR and FQNEAQ (reference sequence). CDR3 DNA sequence: TGTGCCAGCAGCTTCAGTTTGGATGAAAAACTGTTTTTT. Protein: CASSFSLDEKLFF.

This clonotype was counted many times. The genes are TRBV7-8 and TRBJ2-5; possibly TRBD2 for D (6 bases). Germline V gives CDR1 SGHVS, CDR2 FQNEAQ. The ends were cut back, 1 base at V and 0 bases at J, with 18 bases in the middle. This CDR3 is 18 amino acids long. CDR3 nucleotide sequence: TGTGCCAGCAGCTTAGAGGAGGTAGCGGAGGGGTACCAAGAGACCCAGTACTTC. Translating gives CASSLEEVAEGYQETQYF.

The DNA of the CDR3 is TGTGCCATCAGGGACAGCAGGGGGACCCAGCATTTT. Protein: CAIRDSRGTQHF. The rearrangement joins TRBV10-3 to TRBJ1-5; 7 nucleotides match TRBD1. CDR1 is ENHRY and CDR2 is SYGVKD in the germline V gene. The CDR3 covers 12 residues. The trim removed 6 bases at V and 11 bases at J, leaving 7 bases unmatched.

In its sample, this clonotype was seen many times. The chain employs TRBV4-1 and TRBJ2-7; 9 positions agree with TRBD2. Germline trimming cut 0 bases from V and 4 bases from J; bases unmatched to any gene: 10. CDR3 length: 17 amino acids. Germline lookup yields CDR1 MGHRA and CDR2 YSYEKL. The CDR3 spells CASSQDPRLAGRYEQYF. The DNA for the CDR3 is TGCGCCAGCAGCCAAGATCCACGGCTAGCGGGACGGTACGAGCAGTACTTC.

This clonotype was observed at least ten times. The chain carries TRBV5-1 and TRBJ1-1, with D unclear. V dropped 0 bases and J dropped 8 bases, with 14 bases sitting between them. Germline lookup yields CDR1 SGHRS and CDR2 YFSETQ. CDR3 length equals 14 residues. CDR3 in amino acids: CASSLGGFVAEAFF. DNA for the CDR3: TGCGCCAGCAGCTTGGGAGGGTTTGTAGCAGAAGCTTTCTTT.

This clonotype was seen ten or more times. The chain carries TRBV19 and TRBJ2-5; no firm D call. Trimming removed 10 bases at V and 5 bases at J, with 20 bases between. This CDR3 has 14 residues. Germline CDR1 LNHDA, CDR2 SQIVND (reference sequence). In DNA, the CDR3 is TGTGCCAATTTAGACGCGTGCACATGGGAGACCCAGTACTTC. It yields the protein CANLDACTWETQYF.

As regards this clonotype: At one of its ends the junction is not consistent with the germline gene, which may arise from a read error. The chain combines TRBV10-3 with TRBJ1-1; D gene uncertain. This CDR3 contains 13 residues. CDR1 ENHRY and CDR2 SYGVKD come from the germline V gene. CDR3 nucleotide sequence: TGTGCCACCAGTGAGAGGTTCGGCACTGAAGCTTTCTTT. It encodes CATSERFGTEAFF.

The genes are TRBV6-1 and TRBJ2-5; the D is unclear. Germline V CDR1 and CDR2: MNHNS, SASEGT. There are 15 residues in the CDR3. The V gene lost 5 bases and the J gene lost 5 bases, with 18 bases spanning the gap. CDR3: CASSYEVGMMETQYF. CDR3 nucleotides: TGTGCCAGCAGTTACGAGGTGGGGATGATGGAGACCCAGTACTTC.

V and J are TRBV25-1 and TRBJ1-5; D uncertain. V was clipped by 8 bases and J by 4 bases, with 3 bases between them. CDR3 length: 10 residues. Germline V gene sequence: CDR1 MGHDK, CDR2 SYGVNS. The CDR3 loop reads CASLNQPQHF. DNA of the CDR3: TGTGCCAGCTTGAATCAGCCCCAGCATTTT.

This clonotype has at least ten counts. The rearrangement joins TRBV7-9 to TRBJ2-2; tentatively, D is TRBD1 (6 bases). This CDR3 has 14 residues. The V end was cut by 4 bases, the J end by 6 bases, with 12 bases between. The germline V gene has CDR1 SEHNR and CDR2 FQNEAQ (reference sequence). The CDR3 sequence: CASSSTGFAGELFF. Written as DNA, the CDR3 is TGTGCCAGCAGCTCCACAGGGTTCGCCGGGGAGCTGTTTTTT.

This rearrangement joins TRBV7-8 to TRBJ1-2; 9 bases fit TRBD1. Germline-derived CDR1 and CDR2 are SGHVS and FQNEAQ. V lost 5 bases, J lost 8 bases, and 6 bases stayed unmatched. The CDR3 runs 13 residues. The CDR3 bases are TGTGCCAGCAGCCGTACAGGGGGCCGAGGCTACACCTTC. Its protein is CASSRTGGRGYTF.

This clonotype was observed many times. The genes are TRBV10-3 and TRBJ2-2, with D maybe TRBD2 (6 bases). The CDR3 is 14 amino acids. With 10 bases removed from V and 5 bases from J, the gap between germline ends came to 17 bases. Germline lookup yields CDR1 ENHRY and CDR2 SYGVKD. The CDR3, as DNA: TGTGCCACCCAAACGGGACTTCGAACCGGGGAGCTGTTTTTT. It is translated as CATQTGLRTGELFF.

Concerning this clonotype itself: The germline gene is not matched at one end of the junction; a read error may be the cause. J is TRBJ1-5 and V is TRBV14; no reliable D call. Per the germline V gene, CDR1 is SGHDN and CDR2 is FVKESK. This CDR3 has 16 residues. The CDR3 region is CVSSRGPHVGNQPRHF. CDR3 DNA: TGTGTCAGCAGCCGAGGCCCCCACGTTGGCAATCAGCCCCGGCATTTT.

Points on this clonotype: One junction end does not reproduce the germline sequence, and a read error may be involved. This sequence joins TRBV5-1 and TRBJ1-1; no definite D call. Germline values: CDR1 SGHRS, CDR2 YFSETQ. This CDR3 comprises 13 residues. CDR3 coding DNA: TGCGCCAGCAGCGCCGGCGCCGCCACTGAAGCCTTCTTT. Its protein product is CASSAGAATEAFF.

Only a few counts were recorded for this clonotype. This chain uses TRBV27 with TRBJ1-1, with TRBD1 matching over 8 bases. With V trimmed by 3 bases and J by 4 bases, 19 bases remained unmatched. Germline lookup yields CDR1 MNHEY and CDR2 SMNVEV (reference sequence). This CDR3 region has 19 residues. The CDR3 coding sequence is TGTGCCAGCAGTTTGAGGTGGGAAGTTGTTAGACAGGGGAGCACTGAAGCTTTCTTT. It specifies CASSLRWEVVRQGSTEAFF.

The chain is built from TRBV7-9 and TRBJ1-4; no clear D. This CDR3 has 15 residues. From germline, CDR1 is SEHNR and CDR2 FQNEAQ (reference sequence). Trimming stripped 8 bases from V and 0 bases from J, with 13 bases between. CDR3 bases: TGTGCCAGCTCACCAAGGTCCGCAACTAATGAAAAACTGTTTTTT. It yields the protein CASSPRSATNEKLFF.

This clonotype has a count of ten or more. The gene calls are TRBV4-1 and TRBJ2-7, with no clear D. The germline V gene encodes CDR1 MGHRA and CDR2 YSYEKL. This CDR3 comprises 11 residues. The V end lost 0 bases, the J end lost 7 bases, and 4 bases lay between the germline ends. The CDR3 DNA reads TGCGCCAGCAGCCAAGAGGTAGAGCAGTACTTC. Amino acids: CASSQEVEQYF.

This clonotype was counted a few times. At one boundary the junction diverges from the germline segment, which might be a read error. CDR3 sequence: CASSPKTGDFGYEQYF. The CDR3 nucleotides read TGCGCCAGCAGCCCCAAGACAGGGGATTTTGGCTACGAGCAGTACTTC. The chain links TRBV7-9 to TRBJ2-7, with 8 bases identical to TRBD1. The CDR3 is made up of 16 amino acids. Germline CDR1 SEHNR, CDR2 FQNEAQ (reference sequence).

About this clonotype itself: The CDR3 does not close with the conserved phenylalanine or tryptophan, likely indicating a read error. The chain is built from TRBV7-2 and TRBJ2-5; no clear D. The germline V and J ends were trimmed by 1 base and 5 bases, with 11 bases remaining between them. CDR1 and CDR2 from the germline V gene are SGHTA and FQGNSA. This CDR3 spans 14 amino acids. In nucleotides, the CDR3 is TGTGCCAGCAGCTTAGACCCTAACCGGGAGACCCAGTACGTC. This encodes CASSLDPNRETQYV.